The 21 T cell receptor beta chains below come from one sample, sequenced in a study of PD-1 blockade in mismatch repair-deficient tumors. The repertoire was sequenced with immunoSEQ multiplex PCR; TCRdb's copy has only in-frame clones and lacks some. Of under 25,000 clones in the sample, over 75% were seen once. The sample in question was PBMCs, obtained 52 weeks after starting pembrolizumab. These receptors all come from an adult with mismatch repair-deficient cancer.

The chain uses TRBV27 and TRBJ2-6; D is perhaps TRBD2 (6 bases). The CDR3 loop spans 16 amino acids. CDR1 and CDR2 from the germline V gene are MNHEY and SMNVEV (reference sequence). The V and J ends lost 2 bases and 4 bases respectively, with 12 bases between them. The DNA of the CDR3 is TGTGCCAGCAGTTTAGTGGGCGGGGTCGGGGCCAACGTCCTGACTTTC. Its protein is CASSLVGGVGANVLTF.

This chain connects TRBV7-2 to TRBJ1-1; D gene ambiguous. V was clipped by 3 bases and J by 0 bases, with 5 bases between them. The CDR3 runs 13 residues. Germline V gene sequence: CDR1 SGHTA, CDR2 FQGNSA. The CDR3 DNA sequence: TGTGCCAGCAGCTTCGGTATGAACACTGAAGCTTTCTTT. It codes for CASSFGMNTEAFF.

The chain has TRBV2 and TRBJ1-4, with D hard to call. This CDR3 is built from 15 residues. Germline CDR1 is SNHLY and CDR2 is FYNNEI. The V end was cut by 3 bases, the J end by 6 bases, with 14 bases between. CDR3 in amino acids: CASSEVPGEHEKLFF. The DNA for the CDR3 is TGTGCCAGCAGTGAGGTTCCCGGGGAGCATGAAAAACTGTTTTTT.

The chain couples TRBV11-3 to TRBJ2-7, with TRBD1 identical over 7 bases. The CDR3 totals 14 residues. J was trimmed by 2 bases and V by 4 bases; bases with no gene match: 5. Germline V CDR1 and CDR2: SGHNT, YENEEA. The CDR3 sequence is CASSSKTGTYEQYF. The CDR3 region has the DNA TGTGCCAGCAGCTCCAAGACAGGGACCTACGAGCAGTACTTC.

The chain carries TRBV20-1 and TRBJ2-1; D gene uncertain. From germline, CDR1 is DFQATT and CDR2 SNEGSKA (reference sequence). V lost 7 bases, J lost 4 bases, and 8 bases lay in between. The CDR3 length is 11 residues. The CDR3 DNA reads TGCAGTGTACCGGAGTACAATGAGCAGTTCTTC. Protein sequence: CSVPEYNEQFF.

The chain combines TRBV27 with TRBJ2-1; tentative D call: TRBD1 (7 bases). Trimming took off 3 bases at V and 2 bases at J, with 11 bases between the two ends. CDR1 and CDR2 from the germline V gene are MNHEY and SMNVEV (reference sequence). The CDR3 spans 15 residues. The CDR3 reads CASSLSGGPYNEQFF. CDR3 DNA: TGTGCCAGCAGTTTGTCAGGGGGGCCCTACAATGAGCAGTTCTTC.

The CDR3 region has the DNA TGTGCCAGCAGTTTCCTCACATCGGGTGCCTACAATGAGCAGTTCTTC. Its protein is CASSFLTSGAYNEQFF. The chain has TRBV28 and TRBJ2-1, with D hard to call. The germline CDR1 and CDR2 sequences are MDHEN and SYDVKM. Trimming took off 3 bases at V and 2 bases at J, with 14 bases between the two ends. This CDR3 spans 16 amino acids.

This clone was detected only once. The chain recombines TRBV5-1 with TRBJ2-5; D may be TRBD1 (6 bases). Germline V gene data show CDR1 as SGHRS and CDR2 as YFSETQ. The CDR3 runs to 15 residues. Trimming removed 2 bases from V and 3 bases from J, with 14 bases in between. CDR3 nucleotide sequence: TGCGCCAGCAGCTTAACCGGGACAACCGAAGAGACCCAGTACTTC. Its protein is CASSLTGTTEETQYF.

V and J are TRBV10-3 and TRBJ1-1, with TRBD1 matching 11 bases. Per the germline V gene, CDR1 is ENHRY and CDR2 is SYGVKD. The J segment lost 9 bases and the V segment lost 6 bases, leaving 6 bases of the junction unmatched. This CDR3 region has 13 residues. In nucleotides, the CDR3 is TGTGCCATCAGGGGACAGGGGGATTCTAAAGCTTTCTTT. Protein: CAIRGQGDSKAFF.

In this sample, this clone turned up once. J is TRBJ1-3 and V is TRBV19; 7 positions agree with TRBD1. The ends lost 6 bases at V and 4 bases at J; junction bases unmatched: 6. Germline V gene data show CDR1 as LNHDA and CDR2 as SQIVND (reference sequence). CDR3 length: 14 amino acids. The CDR3 here is CASRPTGTGNTIYF. The CDR3 bases are TGTGCCAGTAGGCCGACAGGGACCGGAAACACCATATATTTT.

The chain is built from TRBV7-3 and TRBJ2-2, with TRBD1 matching 9 bases. The CDR3 is 15 amino acids. The V gene end was trimmed by 5 bases and the J gene end by 6 bases; junction bases not matched to a gene: 7. The germline V gene has CDR1 SGHTA and CDR2 FQGTGA. The CDR3 DNA follows: TGTGCCAGCAGCCTTCGACAGGGGGAATCCGGGGAGCTGTTTTTT. Translating it yields CASSLRQGESGELFF.

The sample holds a few counts of this clone. V usage is TRBV11-3 and J usage is TRBJ2-7; a weak D match, TRBD1 (5 bases). Between the trimmed V and J ends, which lost 5 bases and 2 bases, there was a span of 16 bases. CDR3 length: 15 residues. CDR1 and CDR2 from the germline V gene are SGHNT and YENEEA. The CDR3 loop reads CASSLWSQATYEQYF. Here the CDR3 DNA reads TGTGCCAGCAGCCTATGGTCACAGGCCACCTACGAGCAGTACTTC.

The gene calls are TRBV6-1 and TRBJ1-5, with TRBD1 matching over 12 bases. The junction had 9 bases not matched to a gene; V was cut back by 8 bases and J by 7 bases. This CDR3 is built from 15 residues. CDR1 and CDR2 from the germline V gene are MNHNS and SASEGT. The CDR3 DNA follows: TGTGCCAGCTGGGCGCGGGACAGGGGGCTGCAGCCCCAGCATTTT. Translating gives CASWARDRGLQPQHF.

This chain uses TRBV30 with TRBJ1-2; D might be TRBD1 (5 bases). The CDR3 length is 14 residues. The V gene's germline CDR1 is GTSNPN and CDR2 SVGIG (reference sequence). V was cut by 0 bases and J by 8 bases, with 16 bases left in between. The CDR3: CAWSVRDSIWGYTF. The CDR3 DNA is TGTGCCTGGAGTGTAAGGGACTCAATTTGGGGCTACACCTTC.

This chain links TRBV30 with TRBJ2-2, with 9 bases fitting TRBD1. V trimming: 4 bases; J trimming: 3 bases; junction bases outside the gene matches: 9. This CDR3 region has 16 residues. Germline loops: CDR1 GTSNPN, CDR2 SVGIG (reference sequence). The CDR3: CAWIRTTGGYTGELFF. The CDR3, as DNA: TGTGCCTGGATTCGTACTACAGGGGGCTACACCGGGGAGCTGTTTTTT.

V and J are TRBV5-1 and TRBJ2-7, with 11 bases fitting TRBD1. Germline V lookup: CDR1 SGHRS, CDR2 YFSETQ. The CDR3 has 14 amino acids. V was clipped by 4 bases and J by 6 bases; unmatched bases: 6. The CDR3, as DNA: TGCGCCAGCAGCACGGGACAGGGGGTAGTCGAGCAGTACTTC. It encodes CASSTGQGVVEQYF.

The chain employs TRBV4-1 and TRBJ2-1; D may be TRBD1 (6 bases). The CDR3 is made up of 17 amino acids. Germline V gene data show CDR1 as MGHRA and CDR2 as YSYEKL. The germline V and J ends were trimmed by 2 bases and 0 bases, with 14 bases remaining between them. Written as DNA, the CDR3 is TGCGCCAGCAGCCAATTTGTACAGGGAAGCTCCTACAATGAGCAGTTCTTC. Protein product: CASSQFVQGSSYNEQFF.

This clone was counted only a few times. The rearrangement joins TRBV6-5 to TRBJ2-7, with 7 bases matching TRBD1. V dropped 3 bases and J dropped 5; count of bases not matched to a gene: 4. Germline values: CDR1 MNHEY, CDR2 SVGAGI. The CDR3 extends over 13 amino acids. The CDR3 spells CASSYPTGHEQYF. The CDR3 DNA sequence: TGTGCCAGCAGTTATCCGACAGGGCACGAGCAGTACTTC.

The gene calls are TRBV7-9 and TRBJ2-1; a possible D gene is TRBD2 (6 bases). V shed 1 base and J shed 8 bases, with 15 bases lying between them. The CDR3 has 15 residues. The germline V gene encodes CDR1 SEHNR and CDR2 FQNEAQ (reference sequence). Here the CDR3 reads CASSLGLGGSHEQFF. In nucleotides, the CDR3 is TGTGCCAGCAGCTTAGGACTAGGTGGTTCGCATGAGCAGTTCTTC.

A word on this clone: Germline and junction disagree at one end, which may indicate a read error. This chain links TRBV15 with TRBJ1-2, with 7 bases that match TRBD1. Germline V gives CDR1 LNHNV, CDR2 YYDKDF (reference sequence). This CDR3 is built from 15 residues. The CDR3 nucleotides read TGTGCCACCAGCTCGCGACAGGGCCTACTATATGGCCACACCTTC. It is translated as CATSSRQGLLYGHTF.

V and J are TRBV7-2 and TRBJ2-1; tentative D call: TRBD2 (5 bases). Trimming left V 3 bases short and J 3 bases short, with 9 bases between. The CDR3 has 14 amino acids. From germline, CDR1 is SGHTA and CDR2 FQGNSA. Here the CDR3 reads CASSFFDYYNEQFF. The CDR3 region has the DNA TGTGCCAGCAGCTTCTTCGACTACTACAATGAGCAGTTCTTC.